This note documents a single T cell receptor (beta chain) sequence. This record comes from a study of blood T cell repertoires in COVID-19. Under the authors' procedure: Amplification of reference gene primers was used by the study to estimate nucleated cell counts. Produced via immunoSEQ multiplex PCR; TCRdb's table is partial and in-frame only. The D gene and trimming were derived from the DNA, and the V and J assignments and clone size from that table. The sample contains tens of thousands of clones, about 86% of which appear only once. Germline values: CDR1 MGHRA, CDR2 YSYEKL. The CDR3 has 16 amino acids. V was cut by 5 bases and J by 4 bases, with 20 bases left in between.

The V call is TRBV4-1, the J call TRBJ1-1; D is perhaps TRBD1 (6 bases). Sequenced: peripheral blood. The TCR originated in a man aged 35 to 55 with COVID-19, enrolled during active disease. CDR3: CASSERGAGGFTEAFF. The CDR3 bases are TGCGCCAGCAGCGAACGGGGGGCGGGAGGGTTCACTGAAGCTTTCTTT.